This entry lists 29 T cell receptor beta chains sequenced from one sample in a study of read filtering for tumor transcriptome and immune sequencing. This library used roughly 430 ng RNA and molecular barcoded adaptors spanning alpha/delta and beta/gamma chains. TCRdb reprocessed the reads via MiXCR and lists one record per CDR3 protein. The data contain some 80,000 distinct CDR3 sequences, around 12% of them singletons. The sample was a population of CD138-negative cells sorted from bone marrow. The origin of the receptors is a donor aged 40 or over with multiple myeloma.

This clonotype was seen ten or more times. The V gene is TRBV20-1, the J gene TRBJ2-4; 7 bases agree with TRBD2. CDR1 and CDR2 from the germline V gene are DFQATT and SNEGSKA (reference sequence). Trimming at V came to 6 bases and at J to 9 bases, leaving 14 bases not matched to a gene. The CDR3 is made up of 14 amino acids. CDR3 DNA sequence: TGCAGTGCCATCGAACGAACTAGCGAGGCCATTCAGTACTTC. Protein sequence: CSAIERTSEAIQYF.

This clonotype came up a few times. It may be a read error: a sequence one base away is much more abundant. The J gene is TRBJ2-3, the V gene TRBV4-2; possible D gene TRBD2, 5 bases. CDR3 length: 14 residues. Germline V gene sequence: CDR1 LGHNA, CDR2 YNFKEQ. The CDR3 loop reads CVSSQDFGVDTQYF. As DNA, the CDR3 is TGTGTCAGCAGCCAAGATTTCGGGGTGGATACGCAGTATTTT.

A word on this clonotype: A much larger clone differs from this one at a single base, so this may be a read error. The CDR3 nucleotides read TGTGCCAGCACCCGGGGGTCGGGCGAGCAGTACTTC. Encoded protein: CASTRGSGEQYF. The J gene is TRBJ2-7, the V gene TRBV28; D possibly corresponds to TRBD2 (6 bases). The CDR3 consists of 12 residues. The V gene lost 7 bases and the J gene lost 6 bases, with 13 bases spanning the gap. CDR1 and CDR2 (germline): MDHEN, SYDVKM.

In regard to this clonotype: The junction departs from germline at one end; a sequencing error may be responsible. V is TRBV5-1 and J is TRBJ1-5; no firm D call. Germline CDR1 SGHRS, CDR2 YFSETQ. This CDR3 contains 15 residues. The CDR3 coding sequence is TGCGCCAGCAGCTTGGGTGATTGGCAAAATCAGACCCAGCATTTT. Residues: CASSLGDWQNQTQHF.

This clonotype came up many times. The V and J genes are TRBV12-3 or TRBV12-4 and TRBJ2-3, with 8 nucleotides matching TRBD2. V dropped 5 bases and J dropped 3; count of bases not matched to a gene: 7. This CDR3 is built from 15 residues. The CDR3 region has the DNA TGTGCCAGCAGTGCTGGGACGGGAGGGACAGATACGCAGTATTTT. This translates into CASSAGTGGTDTQYF.

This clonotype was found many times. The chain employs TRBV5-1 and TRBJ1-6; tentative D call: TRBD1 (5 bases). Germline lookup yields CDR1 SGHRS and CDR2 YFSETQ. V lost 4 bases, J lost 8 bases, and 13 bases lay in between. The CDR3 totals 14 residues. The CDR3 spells CASSGGTLDSPLHF. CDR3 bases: TGCGCCAGCAGCGGTGGGACTTTAGATTCACCCCTCCACTTT.

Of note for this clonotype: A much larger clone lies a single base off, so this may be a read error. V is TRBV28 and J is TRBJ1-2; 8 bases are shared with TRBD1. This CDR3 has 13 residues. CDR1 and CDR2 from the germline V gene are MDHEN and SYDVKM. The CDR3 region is CASSFQGAQGYAF. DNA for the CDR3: TGTGCCAGCAGCTTCCAGGGGGCGCAAGGCTACGCCTTC.

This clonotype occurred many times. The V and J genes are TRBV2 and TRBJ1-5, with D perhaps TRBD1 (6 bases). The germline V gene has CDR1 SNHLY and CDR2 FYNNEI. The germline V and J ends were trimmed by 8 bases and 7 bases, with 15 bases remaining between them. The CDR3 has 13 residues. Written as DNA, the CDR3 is TGTGCCAGCCGGACAGCCACCGAACAGCCCCAGCATTTT. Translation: CASRTATEQPQHF.

The CDR3 DNA reads as TGTGCCAGCAGTTTAGTCTCCGACGCCGGGGAGCTGTTTTTT. This translates into CASSLVSDAGELFF. The genes are TRBV28 and TRBJ2-2; D remains unclear. There are 14 residues in the CDR3. Germline CDR1 reads MDHEN; CDR2 reads SYDVKM. V was shortened by 2 bases and J by 6 bases, with 10 bases between the two germline ends.

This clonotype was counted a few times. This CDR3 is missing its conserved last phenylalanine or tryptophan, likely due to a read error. CDR3 nucleotide sequence: TGCAGCGTTCGCATGAACACTGAAGCTTTCCTT. Protein product: CSVRMNTEAFL. The chain recombines TRBV29-1 with TRBJ1-1, with D uncertain. CDR1 SQVTM and CDR2 ANQGSEA come from the germline V gene. The ends were cut back, 5 bases at V and 0 bases at J, with 4 bases in the middle. CDR3 length: 11 residues.

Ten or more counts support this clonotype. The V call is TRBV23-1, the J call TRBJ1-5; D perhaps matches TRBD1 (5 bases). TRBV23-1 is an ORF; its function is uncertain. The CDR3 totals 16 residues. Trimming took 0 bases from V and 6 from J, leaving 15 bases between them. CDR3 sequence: CASSQSLGGRSQPQHF. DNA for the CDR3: TGCGCCAGCAGTCAATCGTTGGGGGGGAGAAGTCAGCCCCAGCATTTT.

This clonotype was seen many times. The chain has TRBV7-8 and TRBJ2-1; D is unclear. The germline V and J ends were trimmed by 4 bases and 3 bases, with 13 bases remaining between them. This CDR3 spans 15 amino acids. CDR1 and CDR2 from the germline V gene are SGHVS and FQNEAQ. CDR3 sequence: CASSSRRTVYNEQFF. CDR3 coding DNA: TGTGCCAGCAGCTCTCGGCGTACGGTCTACAATGAGCAGTTCTTC. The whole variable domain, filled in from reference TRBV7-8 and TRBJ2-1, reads GAGVSQSPRYKVAKRGQDVALRCDPISGHVSLFWYQQALGQGPEFLTYFQNEAQLDKSGLPSDRFFAERPEGSVSTLKIQRTQQEDSAVYLCASSSRRTVYNEQFFGPGTRLTVL.

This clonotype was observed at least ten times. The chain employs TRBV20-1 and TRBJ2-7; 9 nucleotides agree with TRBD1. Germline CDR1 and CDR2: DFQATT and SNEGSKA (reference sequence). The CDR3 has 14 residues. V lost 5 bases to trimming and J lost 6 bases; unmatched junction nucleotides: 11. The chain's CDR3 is CSALKPGQGGEQYF. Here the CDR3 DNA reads TGCAGTGCTCTAAAACCGGGACAGGGTGGCGAGCAGTACTTC.

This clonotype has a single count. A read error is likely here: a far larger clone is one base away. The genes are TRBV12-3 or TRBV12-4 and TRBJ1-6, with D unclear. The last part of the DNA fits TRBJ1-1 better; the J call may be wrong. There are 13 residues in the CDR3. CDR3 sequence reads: CASSVGMGTEAFF. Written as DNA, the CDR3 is TGTGCCAGCAGTGTGGGAATGGGCACTGAAGCTTTCTTT.

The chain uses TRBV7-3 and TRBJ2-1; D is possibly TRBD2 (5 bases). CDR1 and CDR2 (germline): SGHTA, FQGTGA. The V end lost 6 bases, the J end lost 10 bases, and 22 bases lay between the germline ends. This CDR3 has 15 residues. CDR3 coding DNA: TGTGCCAGCAGTACTGACCGGACCGGAGGCAAGGAGCAGTTCTTC. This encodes CASSTDRTGGKEQFF.

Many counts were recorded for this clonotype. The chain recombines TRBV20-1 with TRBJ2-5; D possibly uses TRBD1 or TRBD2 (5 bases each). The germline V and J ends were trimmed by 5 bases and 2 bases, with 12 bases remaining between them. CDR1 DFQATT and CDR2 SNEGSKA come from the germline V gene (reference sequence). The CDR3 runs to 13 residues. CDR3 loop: CSAGGSGQETQYF. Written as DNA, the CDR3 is TGCAGTGCTGGGGGATCGGGACAAGAGACCCAGTACTTC.

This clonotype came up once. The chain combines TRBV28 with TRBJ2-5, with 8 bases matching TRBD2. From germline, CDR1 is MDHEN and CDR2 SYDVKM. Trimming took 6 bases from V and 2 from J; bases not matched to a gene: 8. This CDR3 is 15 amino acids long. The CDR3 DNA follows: TGTGCCAGCAGCCTCGGGACTAGGGTTCAAGAGACCCAGTACTTC. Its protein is CASSLGTRVQETQYF.

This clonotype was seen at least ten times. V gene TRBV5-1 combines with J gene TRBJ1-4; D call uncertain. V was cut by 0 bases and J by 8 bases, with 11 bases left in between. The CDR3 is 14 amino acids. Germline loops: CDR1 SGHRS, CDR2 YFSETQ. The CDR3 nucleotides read TGCGCCAGCAGCTTGGACGATCAGAAGGAAAAACTGTTTTTT. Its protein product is CASSLDDQKEKLFF.

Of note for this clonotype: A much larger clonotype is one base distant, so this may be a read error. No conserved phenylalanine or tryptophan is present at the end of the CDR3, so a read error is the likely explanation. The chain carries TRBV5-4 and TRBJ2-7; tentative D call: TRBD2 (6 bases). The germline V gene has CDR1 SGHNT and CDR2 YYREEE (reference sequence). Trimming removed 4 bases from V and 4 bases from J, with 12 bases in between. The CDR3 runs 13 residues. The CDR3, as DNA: TGTGCCAGCAGCCCCGGCGGGAATTACGAGCAGTACTCC. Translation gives CASSPGGNYEQYS.

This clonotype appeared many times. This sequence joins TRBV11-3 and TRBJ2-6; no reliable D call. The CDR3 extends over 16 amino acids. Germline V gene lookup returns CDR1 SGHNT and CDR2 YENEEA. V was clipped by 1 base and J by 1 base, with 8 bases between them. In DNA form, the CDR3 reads TGTGCCAGCAGCTTAGGCCCCACATCTGGGGCCAACGTCCTGACTTTC. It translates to CASSLGPTSGANVLTF.

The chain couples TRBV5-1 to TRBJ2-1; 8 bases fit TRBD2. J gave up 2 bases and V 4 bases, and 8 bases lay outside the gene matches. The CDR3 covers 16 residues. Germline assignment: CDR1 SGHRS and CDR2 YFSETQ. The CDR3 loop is CASSPLAGTPYNEQFF. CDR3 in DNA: TGCGCCAGCAGCCCATTAGCGGGGACCCCCTACAATGAGCAGTTCTTC. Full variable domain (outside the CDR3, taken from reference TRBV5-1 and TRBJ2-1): KAGVTQTPRYLIKTRGQQVTLSCSPISGHRSVSWYQQTPGQGLQFLFEYFSETQRNKGNFPGRFSGRQFSNSRSEMNVSTLELGDSALYLCASSPLAGTPYNEQFFGPGTRLTVL.

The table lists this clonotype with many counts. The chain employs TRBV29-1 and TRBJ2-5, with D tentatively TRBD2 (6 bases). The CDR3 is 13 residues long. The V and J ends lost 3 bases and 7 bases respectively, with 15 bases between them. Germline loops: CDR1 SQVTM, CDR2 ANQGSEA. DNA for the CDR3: TGCAGCGTTGAGTCCCGGGACGGGGGGACCCAGTACTTC. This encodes CSVESRDGGTQYF.

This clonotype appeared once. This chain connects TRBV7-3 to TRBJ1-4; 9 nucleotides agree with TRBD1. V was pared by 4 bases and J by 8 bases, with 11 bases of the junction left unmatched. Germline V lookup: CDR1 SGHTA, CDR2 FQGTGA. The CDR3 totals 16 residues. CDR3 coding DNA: TGTGCCAGCAGCTCACCCGGGACAGGGCTTAAGGAAAAACTGTTTTTT. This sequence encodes CASSSPGTGLKEKLFF.

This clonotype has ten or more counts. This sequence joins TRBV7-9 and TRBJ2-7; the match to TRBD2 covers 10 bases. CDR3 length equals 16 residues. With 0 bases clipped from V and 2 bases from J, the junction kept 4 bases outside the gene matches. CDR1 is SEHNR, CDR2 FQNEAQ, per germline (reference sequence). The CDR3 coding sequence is TGTGCCAGCAGCTTAGCCCCAGCGGGAGGGGCCTACGAGCAGTACTTC. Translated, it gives CASSLAPAGGAYEQYF. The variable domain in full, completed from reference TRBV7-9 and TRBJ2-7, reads DTGVSQNPRHKITKRGQNVTFRCDPISEHNRLYWYRQTLGQGPEFLTYFQNEAQLEKSRLLSDRFSAERPKGSFSTLEIQRTEQGDSAMYLCASSLAPAGGAYEQYFGPGTRLTVT.

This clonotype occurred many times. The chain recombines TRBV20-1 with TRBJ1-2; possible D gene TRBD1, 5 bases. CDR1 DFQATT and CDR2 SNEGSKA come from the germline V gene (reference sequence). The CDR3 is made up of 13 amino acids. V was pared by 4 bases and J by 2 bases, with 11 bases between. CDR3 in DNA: TGCAGTGCTATGGCAGGGCCCAACTATGGCTACACCTTC. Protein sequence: CSAMAGPNYGYTF.

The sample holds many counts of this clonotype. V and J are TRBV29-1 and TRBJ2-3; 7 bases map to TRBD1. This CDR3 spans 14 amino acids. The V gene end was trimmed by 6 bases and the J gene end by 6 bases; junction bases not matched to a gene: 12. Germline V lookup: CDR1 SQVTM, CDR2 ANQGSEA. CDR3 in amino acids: CSVAPGGVMDTQYF. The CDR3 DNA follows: TGCAGCGTGGCCCCAGGGGGAGTAATGGATACGCAGTATTTT.

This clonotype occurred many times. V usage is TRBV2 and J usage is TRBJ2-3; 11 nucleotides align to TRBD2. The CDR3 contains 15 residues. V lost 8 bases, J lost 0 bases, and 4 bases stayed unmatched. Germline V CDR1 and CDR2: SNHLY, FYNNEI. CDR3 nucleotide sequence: TGTGCCAGCGGGGGACTAGCGGCTAGCACAGATACGCAGTATTTT. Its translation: CASGGLAASTDTQYF.

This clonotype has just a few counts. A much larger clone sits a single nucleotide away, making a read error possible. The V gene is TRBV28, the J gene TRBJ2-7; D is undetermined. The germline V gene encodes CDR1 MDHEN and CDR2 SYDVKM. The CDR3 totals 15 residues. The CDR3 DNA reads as TGTGCCAGCAGTTTTGACTTGCAGGCCTCCTACGTGCAGTACTTC. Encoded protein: CASSFDLQASYVQYF.

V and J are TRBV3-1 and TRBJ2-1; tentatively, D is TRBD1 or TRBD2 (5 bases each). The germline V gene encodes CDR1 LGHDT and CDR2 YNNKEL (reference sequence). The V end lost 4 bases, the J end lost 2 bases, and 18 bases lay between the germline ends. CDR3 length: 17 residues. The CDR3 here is CASSPSSIGTPYNEQFF. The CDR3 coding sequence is TGTGCCAGCAGCCCCAGCTCCATCGGGACCCCCTACAATGAGCAGTTCTTC.